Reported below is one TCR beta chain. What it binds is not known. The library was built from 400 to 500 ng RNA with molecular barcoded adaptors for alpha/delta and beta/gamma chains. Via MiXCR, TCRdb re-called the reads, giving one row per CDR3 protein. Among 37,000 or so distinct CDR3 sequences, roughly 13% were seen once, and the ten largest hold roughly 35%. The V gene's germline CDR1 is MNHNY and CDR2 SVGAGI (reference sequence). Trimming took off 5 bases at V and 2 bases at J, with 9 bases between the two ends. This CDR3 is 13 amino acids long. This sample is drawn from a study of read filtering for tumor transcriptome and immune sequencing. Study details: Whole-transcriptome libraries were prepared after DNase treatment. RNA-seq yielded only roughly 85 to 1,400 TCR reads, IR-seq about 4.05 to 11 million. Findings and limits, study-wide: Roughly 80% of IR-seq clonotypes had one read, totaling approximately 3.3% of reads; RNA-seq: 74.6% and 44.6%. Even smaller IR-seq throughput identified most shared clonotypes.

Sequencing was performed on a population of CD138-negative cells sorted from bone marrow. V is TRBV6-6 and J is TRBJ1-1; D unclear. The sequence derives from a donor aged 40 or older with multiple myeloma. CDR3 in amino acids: CASSPRRNTEAFF. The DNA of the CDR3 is TGTGCCAGCAGTCCCCGGAGAAACACTGAAGCTTTCTTT.